A selection of T cell receptor beta chains follows, all from one sample in a study of shared clonotypes between healthy human individuals. Using immunoSEQ multiplex PCR, the repertoire was profiled, and TCRdb retains in-frame clones only, with some absent. The sample includes more than 2 million clones, 90% to 95% seen only once; the top ten take 0.1% to 0.15%. The sequencing sample was made of naive CD4+ T cells sorted from blood. All receptors derive from a man aged 18-30 years in good health. Each CDR3 is given with its conserved first and last residue. A D gene is named only where the DNA matches it firmly. The size entry is marked missing in some rows and otherwise reads once, few, many or a size class.

j_call d_call clone_size v_call cdr3_nt cdr3_aa
TRBJ1-3 TRBD1 NA TRBV10-3 TGTGCCATCAGTGGTGGGACAGGTGGAAACACCATATATTTT CAISGGTGGNTIYF
TRBJ1-3 NA NA TRBV5-4 TGTGCCAGCAGCTTGGAAGGGGGGTCCCGTGGAAACACCATATATTTT CASSLEGGSRGNTIYF
TRBJ2-7 TRBD1 NA TRBV5-4 TGTGCCAGCAGCTTGGGTGGCACAGGGGGCTTCTACGAGCAGTACTTC CASSLGGTGGFYEQYF
TRBJ1-5 NA NA TRBV6-5 TGTGCCAGCAGTTACCTCGTCGAATATAGCAATCAGCCCCAGCATTTT CASSYLVEYSNQPQHF
TRBJ1-1 NA NA TRBV18 TGTGCCAGCTCACCAGGGGCTCTACAGCAAGAAGCTTTCTTT CASSPGALQQEAFF
TRBJ2-1 TRBD2 NA TRBV11-2 TGTGCCAGCAGCTTAGATGCCAGGGTGACTAGCGGGAGGGCCTACAATGAGCAGTTCTTC CASSLDARVTSGRAYNEQFF
TRBJ1-4 TRBD1 NA TRBV7-6 TGTGCCAGCAGCTTCCAGGGGGCGGGTGAAAAACTGTTTTTT CASSFQGAGEKLFF
TRBJ1-2 NA few TRBV6-5 TGTGCCAGCTTCCCGCGGACAGCCTATGGCTACACCTTC CASFPRTAYGYTF
TRBJ2-2 TRBD1 NA TRBV7-9 TGTGCCAGCACCCCCTCCGGGACAGGGGTATCCGGGGAGCTGTTTTTT CASTPSGTGVSGELFF
TRBJ2-7 NA NA TRBV5-1 TGCGCCAGCAGCTCCAGTCGGGGGGCGTACGAGCAGTACTTC CASSSSRGAYEQYF
TRBJ2-1 NA NA TRBV10-3 TGTGCCACCCTCCGGGCACCCAGCGATGAGCAGTTCTTC CATLRAPSDEQFF
TRBJ1-2 NA NA TRBV7-9 TGTGCCAGCAGCCCGGATGACATACGCCCCTATGGCTACACCTTC CASSPDDIRPYGYTF
TRBJ2-2 TRBD1 NA TRBV10-1 TGCGCCAGCAGTATGGACAGGATGTTCGGGGAGCTGTTTTTT CASSMDRMFGELFF
TRBJ1-4 NA NA TRBV30 TGTGCCTGGAAAGCAGGGAGGAATGAAAAACTGTTTTTT CAWKAGRNEKLFF
TRBJ1-4 NA NA TRBV5-1 TGCGCCAGCAGCTTCGGGGGTGCTGATGAAAAACTGTTTTTT CASSFGGADEKLFF
TRBJ2-5 NA NA TRBV5-4 TGTGCCAGCACCGCCCCACAAGAGACCCAGTACTTC CASTAPQETQYF
TRBJ1-2 NA NA TRBV5-8 TGTGCCAGCAGTCCGACGGTTCTTTATGGCTACACCTTC CASSPTVLYGYTF
TRBJ2-7 NA NA TRBV11-2 TGTGCCAGCGGCCATTACTCCTACGAGCAGTACTTC CASGHYSYEQYF
TRBJ2-4 NA once TRBV6-1 TGTGCCAGCAGTAGCCCAAACATTCAGTACTTC CASSSPNIQYF
TRBJ2-7 NA many TRBV10-3 TGTGCCATCGGGGCTAGTCGCGACGAGCAGTACTTC CAIGASRDEQYF
TRBJ2-7 TRBD1 NA TRBV12-5 TGTGCTAGTGGTCACAGGGGTCTAGCCCTTTACGAGCAGTACTTC CASGHRGLALYEQYF
TRBJ2-5 NA NA TRBV6-5 TGTGCCAGCAAACTAACGGGGGACCAAGAGACCCAGTACTTC CASKLTGDQETQYF
TRBJ1-3 TRBD1 once TRBV19 TGTGCCAGTAGGCAACAGGGGGCTGAAAACACCATATATTTT CASRQQGAENTIYF
TRBJ2-7 NA NA TRBV28 TGTGCCAGCAGTTCCCTTTTTGGCGAGCAGTACTTC CASSSLFGEQYF
TRBJ2-1 TRBD2 NA TRBV11-2 TGTGCCAGCAGCCCCCCCGTGGACGGGAGGGGGATAAACTTCTTC CASSPPVDGRGINFF
TRBJ1-1 NA NA TRBV9 TGTGCCAGCAGCTCTCGACAGTTGCTGGACACTGAAGCTTTCTTT CASSSRQLLDTEAFF
TRBJ1-6 NA few TRBV18 TGTGCCAGCTCACCCCTCCCGGTCCAGGGGACCGGGAATTCACCCCTCCACTTT CASSPLPVQGTGNSPLHF
TRBJ2-2 NA NA TRBV7-6 TGTGCCAGCAGCTTAGCTAGCGGAGTCACCGGGGAGCTGTTTTTT CASSLASGVTGELFF
TRBJ1-1 NA NA TRBV18 TGTGCCAGCTCGGCTACAGGGATATCTAGGAACACTGAAGCTTTCTTT CASSATGISRNTEAFF
TRBJ1-4 NA NA TRBV2 TGTGCCGGTACCGGGACCACCGGTGAAAAACTGTTTTTT CAGTGTTGEKLFF
TRBJ2-3 TRBD1 NA TRBV5-8 TGTGCCAGCAGCCCAGGACAGGGGTGGACAGATACGCAGTATTTT CASSPGQGWTDTQYF
TRBJ2-2 TRBD2 NA TRBV7-9 TGTGCCAGCAGTCGAAATCCGGGACTAGCGGTCACCGGGGAGCTGTTTTTT CASSRNPGLAVTGELFF
TRBJ1-4 TRBD1 NA TRBV7-2 TGTGCCAGCACCTCCCGGACAGGAAATGAAAAACTGTTTTTT CASTSRTGNEKLFF